This TCR beta chain was recorded in a study of blood T cells in healthy people across ages (dated by TCRdb to the mid-2010s). For context, the study as a whole: Template switching captured roughly one uniquely barcoded TCR beta cDNA molecule per two T cells in model experiments. To track age-related changes in TCR beta repertoire diversity, the study relied on deep sequencing normalized with unique cDNA molecular identifiers. Donors were grouped into four age groups: young (average 16 years), middle-aged (roughly 37), aged (around 60) and long-lived (roughly 80). To avoid experimental bias, donors of different ages were distributed randomly across sequencing lanes. The study analyzed two additional independent replicas of 1 million unique cDNA reads from the same blood draw for two donors, one aged 18 to 30 and one aged 80 or older.

Study-wide conclusions, independent of this receptor: The long-lived group showed more naive CD4+ T cells, fewer expanded clones and increased TCR diversity than the aged group, suggesting age selection. A strong correlation was found between observed TCR beta diversity and the percentage of naive T cells measured by flow cytometry. Because the CMV infection status of the donors was unknown, age-related changes in expanded clonotypes may potentially have been confounded. Observed TCR beta diversity per million T cells fell roughly linearly with age, and a significant reduction was already apparent by age roughly 40. Bulk unsorted PBMC profiling prevented conclusive comparison of naive and antigen-experienced compartments. Estimates of total diversity based on one million sequenced T cells were considered lower bounds and underestimates.

The receptor library was made with 5' RACE. Sequencer: Illumina HiSeq 2500. A second PCR of roughly 6 to 11 cycles was run with a J-beta primer mix and a sample-barcoded 5' primer. A unique molecular identifier was introduced onto each TCR beta cDNA molecule by a template-switch 5' adaptor carrying 12 random nucleotides. Each sample yielded at least 2.5 million CDR3-containing paired-end reads. First-strand cDNA was synthesized from all RNA with the Mint cDNA synthesis kit, primed by a TRBC-specific oligonucleotide. Following uracil-DNA glycosylase treatment, a first 18-cycle PCR with universal primers M1SS and BC2_uni_R was performed on all cDNA. The original pipeline was this. For normalization, 1 million high-quality reads were randomly selected from each sample, with every read carrying a distinct molecular identifier. Reads sharing molecular identifiers were discarded rather than binned into consensus sequences. CDR3 identification, clonotype clustering and error correction used MiTCR with a Q25 quality threshold and the strictest error-elimination algorithm. A nonparametric unseen species model with Euler transformation was used to estimate lower-bound total TCR beta diversity. Using fastp at Q25 and MiXCR, TCRdb reprocessed the public reads and kept productive beta chains. Identical CDR3 protein sequences are pooled into one entry, listed with their most common genes and DNA. These V and J calls originate from TCRdb's pipeline instead of the authors' own analysis. This sample has over 1,200,000 distinct CDR3 sequences in its table, and roughly 59% of those were observed once. The top ten hold 5.5% to 8% of the sample.

Donors were a few dozen systemically healthy Caucasian individuals from Russia aged roughly 6 to 100 years. Each donor gave around 9.5 milliliters of peripheral blood, collected into EDTA-treated Vacutainer tubes. PBMCs were isolated by Ficoll-Paque density-gradient centrifugation, with at least 7 million obtained per sample. Total RNA, at least 5 micrograms per sample, was extracted from PBMCs with Trizol reagent. The percentages of naive CD45RAhigh/CD27high T cells were determined by flow cytometry on a PBMC aliquot from every donor. This clonotype was observed a few times. It has no known antigen specificity. No base qualities exist here, and no much larger clone lies one base off it. Counted from cysteine to phenylalanine, this CDR3 has 20 amino acids. The sequence is cut down to CDR3 DNA, 60 bases in frame from base 1.

Sequenced material: blood. The rearranged segments are TRBV21-1 and TRBJ2-7; the table's D call, TRBD2, has no DNA check behind it. TRBV21-1 has pseudogene status. The clonotype was recovered from a young man in good health. The bases read TGTGCCAGCAGCAATTTCGCTCCGGGACTAGCGGGAGTTTTCTTTCGCGAGCAGTACTTC. Its amino acids are CASSNFAPGLAGVFFREQYF.